This T cell receptor beta chain is drawn from a study of T cell responses to AZD1222 COVID-19 vaccine. Study outcomes and limitations: No repertoire was sampled before or during the peak T cell response, only after it. Among AZD1222 vaccinees, only five to seven were seropositive at baseline. Once two AZD1222 doses were given, Spike-specific TCR breadth and depth went up. Females made up more of the donors, who were largely white British, and clonal diversity may have come out too low.

CDR3 size: 15 residues. Per germline, CDR1 LGHDT and CDR2 YNNKEL (reference sequence). V trimming: 2 bases; J trimming: 8 bases; junction bases outside the gene matches: 11. Repertoires were generated with immunoSEQ multiplex PCR, while TCRdb's copy carries only in-frame clones and drops some. The table lists some 30,000 clones, around 88% of them singletons, with approximately 6.8% in the top ten. As regards this clone: As yet, its antigen is unknown.

The material sequenced was peripheral blood, taken on day 0 of AZD1222 vaccination. This chain links TRBV3-1 (or the pseudogene TRBV3-2) with TRBJ1-2, with 7 positions matching TRBD1. The source is an adult in good health. CDR3 residues: CASSQTQTGMIGYTF. As DNA, the CDR3 is TGTGCCAGCAGCCAAACCCAGACAGGGATGATAGGCTACACCTTC.